This is a list of T cell receptor beta chains from one sample in a study of long-term antiretroviral therapy in people with HIV. Clones were read by immunoSEQ multiplex PCR, and TCRdb kept only the in-frame ones, dropping some. The sample has about 39,000 clones, 85% to 90% seen once. Source: unsorted PBMCs, taken 1.2 years after starting antiretroviral therapy. The receptors here all came from a woman aged 45 to 65 with HIV. CDR3s include the opening cysteine and the closing phenylalanine or tryptophan. A D gene is named only where the DNA matches it firmly. Clone size is not always given. Where it is, it says once, few, many or a class for expanded clones.

j_gene: TRBJ2-5
len: 16
abundance: NA
v_gene: TRBV11-1
d_gene: TRBD1
CDR3nt: TGTGCCAGCAGCACTCGTGACAGGGCAAGCCAAGAGACCCAGTACTTC
CDR3aa: CASSTRDRASQETQYF

j_gene: TRBJ1-6
len: 14
abundance: once
v_gene: TRBV7-9
d_gene: NA
CDR3nt: TGTGCCAGCAGCTCCTCGGAGGGCAGTTCACCCCTCCACTTT
CDR3aa: CASSSSEGSSPLHF

j_gene: TRBJ2-5
len: 14
abundance: NA
v_gene: TRBV2
d_gene: TRBD1
CDR3nt: TGTGCCAGCAAAATGGACAGGTCCCAAGAGACCCAGTACTTC
CDR3aa: CASKMDRSQETQYF

j_gene: TRBJ1-2
len: 13
abundance: NA
v_gene: TRBV6-4
d_gene: NA
CDR3nt: TGTGCCAGCAGTGACTCCACCAACTATGGCTACACCTTC
CDR3aa: CASSDSTNYGYTF

j_gene: TRBJ1-5
len: 17
abundance: NA
v_gene: TRBV14
d_gene: NA
CDR3nt: TGTGCCAGCAGCCAAGTCCCCGGGCCCTATAGCAATCAGCCCCAGCATTTT
CDR3aa: CASSQVPGPYSNQPQHF

j_gene: TRBJ1-1
len: 13
abundance: NA
v_gene: TRBV5-1
d_gene: NA
CDR3nt: TGCGCCAGCAGCTTGAATGGGGACACTGAAGCTTTCTTT
CDR3aa: CASSLNGDTEAFF

j_gene: TRBJ1-2
len: 13
abundance: NA
v_gene: TRBV5-4
d_gene: NA
CDR3nt: TGTGCCAGCAGCGCCGACAGGATATATGGCTACACCTTC
CDR3aa: CASSADRIYGYTF

j_gene: TRBJ2-7
len: 13
abundance: NA
v_gene: TRBV7-3
d_gene: TRBD1
CDR3nt: TGTGCCAGCAGCCGGGGGACAGGCTACGAGCAGTACTTC
CDR3aa: CASSRGTGYEQYF

j_gene: TRBJ1-6
len: 17
abundance: few
v_gene: TRBV4-1
d_gene: TRBD1
CDR3nt: TGCGCCAGCAGCCGTAAACAGGGGTGGGAAAATAATTCACCCCTCCACTTT
CDR3aa: CASSRKQGWENNSPLHF

j_gene: TRBJ1-5
len: 16
abundance: NA
v_gene: TRBV2
d_gene: NA
CDR3nt: TGTGCCAGCAGTGAACGTCTGCCAGGGCCGGTTCAGCCCCAGCATTTT
CDR3aa: CASSERLPGPVQPQHF

j_gene: TRBJ2-5
len: 14
abundance: NA
v_gene: TRBV5-4
d_gene: NA
CDR3nt: TGTGCCAGCAGCTTGGGAGGCAGCGAAGAGACCCAGTACTTC
CDR3aa: CASSLGGSEETQYF

j_gene: TRBJ2-7
len: 14
abundance: few
v_gene: TRBV6-5
d_gene: TRBD1
CDR3nt: TGTGCCAGCAGTTACAGGACAGGACCCTACGAGCAGTACTTC
CDR3aa: CASSYRTGPYEQYF

j_gene: TRBJ1-4
len: 14
abundance: NA
v_gene: TRBV29-1
d_gene: TRBD1
CDR3nt: TGCAGCGCTTCGGGGACAGGGGCGAATGAAAAACTGTTTTTT
CDR3aa: CSASGTGANEKLFF

j_gene: TRBJ1-1
len: 13
abundance: NA
v_gene: TRBV30
d_gene: TRBD1
CDR3nt: TGTGCCTGGAAACGACAGGGGGTAGATGAAGCTTTCTTT
CDR3aa: CAWKRQGVDEAFF

j_gene: TRBJ2-1
len: 15
abundance: NA
v_gene: TRBV4-2
d_gene: TRBD2
CDR3nt: TGTGCCAGCAGCCAAGGGCGGGGGAAATACAATGAGCAGTTCTTC
CDR3aa: CASSQGRGKYNEQFF

j_gene: TRBJ1-1
len: 12
abundance: NA
v_gene: TRBV15
d_gene: NA
CDR3nt: TGTGCCACCAGCAGACAGGGGCCTGAAGCTTTCTTT
CDR3aa: CATSRQGPEAFF

j_gene: TRBJ1-1
len: 14
abundance: NA
v_gene: TRBV7-3
d_gene: NA
CDR3nt: TGTGCCAGCAGCCTAATTCCAGGTAACACTGAAGCTTTCTTT
CDR3aa: CASSLIPGNTEAFF

j_gene: TRBJ1-2
len: 15
abundance: NA
v_gene: TRBV6-1
d_gene: TRBD1
CDR3nt: TGTGCCAGCAGTGTAACAGGGGTGCTTAACTATGGCTACACCTTC
CDR3aa: CASSVTGVLNYGYTF